This TCR beta chain was profiled in a study of blood T cell repertoires in COVID-19. As for the study in general: Specimens from acute and convalescent COVID-19 originated in the United States, Italy and Spain.

Libraries were prepared by immunoSEQ multiplex PCR; TCRdb keeps only in-frame clonotypes and omits some of them. This repertoire shows roughly 430,000 clones, 88% found once; its top ten account for roughly 2%. Germline V gives CDR1 ENHRY, CDR2 SYGVKD. The CDR3 has 15 amino acids. J lost 9 bases, V lost 0 bases, and 4 bases had no gene match. This study enrolled people aged 18 to 89 from about 26 US geographic areas. The chain is built from TRBV10-3 and TRBJ1-6; 8 positions match TRBD1. The sequencing sample was made of PBMCs or T cells enriched from blood (not recorded which). The receptor's source is a woman aged 40 to 55 with acute COVID-19. Here the CDR3 DNA reads TGTGCCATCAGTGAGTCGGACAGGGCGGGTTCACCCCTCCACTTT. Residues: CAISESDRAGSPLHF.